This TCR beta chain comes out of a study of Graves' ophthalmopathy and Graves' hyperthyroidism. Amplification from RNA transcripts yielded the TCR beta CDR3 regions. Scientists carried out first-round RT-PCR using HTBI primers and then a second-round multiplex PCR. MiXCR was run by TCRdb on the multiplex PCR reads, yielding one entry per CDR3 protein. The sample records about 1.1 million distinct CDR3 sequences, roughly two fifths being singletons. This clonotype was found many times. V shed 2 bases and J shed 4 bases, with 18 bases lying between them. The CDR3 is 16 residues long. CDR1 is SGHDT, CDR2 YYEEEE, per germline.

Specimen: peripheral blood or thyroid tissue (not recorded which). The rearrangement joins TRBV5-6 to TRBJ2-5; D gene uncertain. This TCR came from an adult man with Graves' hyperthyroidism. The CDR3 is CASSLAREVGSETQYF. The DNA for the CDR3 is TGTGCCAGCAGCTTAGCTCGTGAGGTTGGGTCAGAGACCCAGTACTTC. Full variable domain (outside the CDR3, taken from reference TRBV5-6 and TRBJ2-5): DAGVTQSPTHLIKTRGQQVTLRCSPKSGHDTVSWYQQALGQGPQFIFQYYEEEERQRGNFPDRFSGHQFPNYSSELNVNALLLGDSALYLCASSLAREVGSETQYFGPGTRLLVL.